These 15 T cell receptor beta chains were all obtained from the same sample, sequenced in a study of response to subunit inactivated influenza vaccine. TCRdb called the RT-PCR reads again in MiXCR, with one record for every CDR3 protein. The profile covers a few hundred thousand distinct CDR3 sequences, with 12% to 15% appearing a single time and over 8.5% taken by the ten largest. This specimen was PBMCs from blood, taken about 13 days after vaccination. The receptors stem from a man in his fifties or sixties who received an inactivated influenza vaccine.

The chain joins TRBV6-5 to TRBJ1-2, with TRBD1 as a possible D gene (6 bases). The CDR3 has 16 residues. V lost 4 bases, J lost 6 bases, and 21 bases lay in between. Germline V gene lookup returns CDR1 MNHEY and CDR2 SVGAGI. The CDR3 sequence: CASSSQLTGQWDGYTF. The CDR3, as DNA: TGTGCCAGCAGTTCCCAACTAACAGGGCAGTGGGATGGCTACACCTTC.

This clonotype turned up a few times. V and J are TRBV18 and TRBJ1-2; D gene uncertain. From germline, CDR1 is KGHSH and CDR2 LQKENI. V was shortened by 2 bases and J by 8 bases, with 12 bases between the two germline ends. The CDR3 length is 13 residues. CDR3 sequence reads: CASSPEEMGGYTF. As DNA, the CDR3 is TGTGCCAGCTCACCAGAGGAAATGGGGGGCTACACCTTC.

This clonotype showed up just a few times. The chain is built from TRBV6-2 or TRBV6-3 and TRBJ2-7; 12 nucleotides line up with TRBD1. Trimming removed 2 bases from V and 0 bases from J; junction bases left unmatched: 8. The CDR3 consists of 18 residues. The germline V gene has CDR1 MNHEY and CDR2 SVGEGT. The CDR3 region has the DNA TGTGCCAGCAGTTACCAACCCGGGACAGGGGGCAGCTCCTACGAGCAGTACTTC. Translation gives CASSYQPGTGGSSYEQYF.

This clonotype turned up a few times. This chain uses TRBV20-1 with TRBJ2-7; 10 nucleotides align to TRBD2. The CDR3 loop spans 14 amino acids. Germline V gene lookup returns CDR1 DFQATT and CDR2 SNEGSKA (reference sequence). Unmatched junction bases numbered 5, after V lost 6 bases and J lost 0 bases. The CDR3 DNA is TGCAGTGCCTCACTAGCGGGAAACTCCTACGAGCAGTACTTC. It codes for CSASLAGNSYEQYF.

The V gene is TRBV28, the J gene TRBJ1-4, with D unclear. CDR1 and CDR2 from the germline V gene are MDHEN and SYDVKM. The CDR3 is made up of 11 amino acids. Between the trimmed V and J ends, which lost 3 bases and 8 bases, there was a span of 4 bases. The CDR3 loop reads CASSLMEKLFF. The CDR3 DNA sequence: TGTGCCAGCAGTTTGATGGAAAAACTGTTTTTT.

This clonotype was detected a few times. The gene calls are TRBV4-3 and TRBJ1-1; no definite D call. The V gene's germline CDR1 is LGHNA and CDR2 YSLEER. The V end lost 1 base, the J end lost 0 bases, and 12 bases lay between the germline ends. The CDR3 consists of 16 residues. The CDR3 loop is CASSQVWRVMNTEAFF. The CDR3 region has the DNA TGCGCCAGCAGCCAAGTATGGCGGGTTATGAACACTGAAGCTTTCTTT.

In its sample, this clonotype was seen a few times. V is TRBV29-1 and J is TRBJ2-1; the match to TRBD1 covers 7 bases. Per the germline V gene, CDR1 is SQVTM and CDR2 is ANQGSEA. The CDR3 consists of 12 residues. With 7 bases clipped from V and 7 bases from J, the junction kept 7 bases outside the gene matches. The CDR3: CSADREVNEQFF. The DNA for the CDR3 is TGCAGCGCCGACAGGGAAGTGAATGAGCAGTTCTTC.

V usage is TRBV20-1 and J usage is TRBJ1-5, with 7 bases that match TRBD1. With V trimmed by 6 bases and J by 7 bases, 6 bases remained unmatched. Looked up from germline, CDR1 is DFQATT and CDR2 is SNEGSKA (reference sequence). The CDR3 runs 12 residues. CDR3 nucleotide sequence: TGCAGTGCCCAGGGGGGACGACAGCCCCAGCATTTT. It codes for CSAQGGRQPQHF.

This clonotype was counted between two and nine times. The rearrangement uses TRBV11-1 and TRBJ2-7, with 9 bases matching TRBD2. The germline V gene encodes CDR1 SGHAT and CDR2 FQDESV (reference sequence). The trim removed 6 bases at V and 3 bases at J, leaving 9 bases unmatched. This CDR3 region has 15 residues. Written as DNA, the CDR3 is TGTGCCAGCAGTCAAGGACTAGCGCAATACTACGAGCAGTACTTC. Its translation: CASSQGLAQYYEQYF.

The chain couples TRBV15 to TRBJ1-2, with 7 bases that match TRBD1. Trimming cost V 0 bases and J 14 bases; bases outside gene matches: 12. Germline V CDR1 and CDR2: LNHNV, YYDKDF (reference sequence). The CDR3 extends over 14 amino acids. The CDR3 region is CATSRDIVGQSLTF. In DNA form, the CDR3 reads TGTGCCACCAGCAGAGATATCGTGGGACAGAGCCTTACCTTC.

The chain has TRBV9 and TRBJ2-1; 7 bases line up with TRBD1. The CDR3 length is 15 residues. The V segment lost 0 bases and the J segment 0 bases; nucleotides outside the gene matches: 0. CDR1 is SGDLS and CDR2 is YYNGEE in the germline V gene. The CDR3 protein is CASSVGQGSYNEQFF. DNA of the CDR3: TGTGCCAGCAGCGTAGGACAGGGCTCCTACAATGAGCAGTTCTTC. The full variable domain, with the rest looked up from reference TRBV9 and TRBJ2-1, is DSGVTQTPKHLITATGQRVTLRCSPRSGDLSVYWYQQSLDQGLQFLIQYYNGEERAKGNILERFSAQQFPDLHSELNLSSLELGDSALYFCASSVGQGSYNEQFFGPGTRLTVL.

This clonotype has more than one count but fewer than ten. The rearrangement uses TRBV6-2 or TRBV6-3 and TRBJ2-6; D is undetermined. V dropped 0 bases and J dropped 2 bases, with 8 bases sitting between them. There are 16 residues in the CDR3. The germline V gene encodes CDR1 MNHEY and CDR2 SVGEGT. CDR3 DNA: TGTGCCAGCAGTTACTCGGGTACTGCTGGGGCCAACGTCCTGACTTTC. Translated, it gives CASSYSGTAGANVLTF.

This clonotype was counted between two and nine times. The genes are TRBV7-8 and TRBJ2-3, with D possibly TRBD2 on 6 matching bases. The V end was cut by 2 bases, the J end by 2 bases, with 14 bases between. Germline CDR1 and CDR2: SGHVS and FQNEAQ. The length of the CDR3 is 16 residues. The DNA for the CDR3 is TGTGCCAGCAGCTTACAATACGGGGGTATCACAGATACGCAGTATTTT. This encodes CASSLQYGGITDTQYF.

This clonotype has just a few counts. The chain has TRBV9 and TRBJ2-7; the D gene could be TRBD1 or TRBD2 (5 bases each). Trimming stripped 3 bases from V and 2 bases from J, with 18 bases between. The V gene's germline CDR1 is SGDLS and CDR2 YYNGEE. This CDR3 is built from 16 residues. CDR3 nucleotides: TGTGCCAGCAGCGAGGGGCCCCGGGACCTGACCTACGAGCAGTACTTC. It codes for CASSEGPRDLTYEQYF.

The chain links TRBV5-1 to TRBJ2-1, with 13 nucleotides matching TRBD2. Trimming at V came to 4 bases and at J to 6 bases, leaving 7 bases not matched to a gene. Germline assignment: CDR1 SGHRS and CDR2 YFSETQ. The CDR3 totals 16 residues. The DNA for the CDR3 is TGCGCCAGCAGCCCGAGACTAGCGGGGGGTCGCAATGAGCAGTTCTTC. Encoded protein: CASSPRLAGGRNEQFF.